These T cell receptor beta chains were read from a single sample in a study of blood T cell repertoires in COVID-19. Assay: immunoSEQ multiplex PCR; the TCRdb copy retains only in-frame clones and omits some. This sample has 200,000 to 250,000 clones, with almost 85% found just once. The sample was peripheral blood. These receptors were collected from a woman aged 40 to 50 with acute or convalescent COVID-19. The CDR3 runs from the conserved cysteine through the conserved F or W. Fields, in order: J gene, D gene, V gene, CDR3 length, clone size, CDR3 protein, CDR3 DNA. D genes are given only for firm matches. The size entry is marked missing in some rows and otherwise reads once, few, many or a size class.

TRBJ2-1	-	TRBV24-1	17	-	CATSVGGGSSSYNEQFF	TGTGCCACCAGTGTGGGGGGGGGCTCTAGCTCCTACAATGAGCAGTTCTTC
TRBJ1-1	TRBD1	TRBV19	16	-	CASSIARQGWNTEAFF	TGTGCCAGTAGTATAGCCCGACAGGGCTGGAACACTGAAGCTTTCTTT
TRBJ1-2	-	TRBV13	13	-	CASSLDADYGYTF	TGTGCCAGCAGCTTAGATGCGGACTATGGCTACACCTTC
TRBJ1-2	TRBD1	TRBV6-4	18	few	CASSGGGDRVAYLGGYTF	TGTGCCAGCAGTGGAGGGGGGGACAGGGTGGCCTATCTAGGCGGCTACACCTTC
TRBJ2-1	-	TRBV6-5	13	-	CASSRPSGNEQFF	TGTGCCAGCAGTCGACCCTCGGGCAATGAGCAGTTCTTC
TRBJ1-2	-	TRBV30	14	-	CAWSVLSGLDGYTF	TGTGCCTGGAGTGTACTGTCCGGACTTGATGGCTACACCTTC
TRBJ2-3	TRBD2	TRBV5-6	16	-	CASSSRLAGVADTQYF	TGTGCCAGCAGCTCCAGACTAGCGGGAGTGGCAGATACGCAGTATTTT
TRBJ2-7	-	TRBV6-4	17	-	CASSEESSLPPSYEQYF	TGTGCCAGCAGTGAGGAGAGCAGCTTACCACCCTCCTACGAGCAGTACTTC
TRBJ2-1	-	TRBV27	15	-	CASSLRQPPYNEQFF	TGTGCCAGCAGTCTAAGACAGCCACCGTACAATGAGCAGTTCTTC
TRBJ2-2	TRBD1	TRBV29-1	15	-	CSARTDRGNTGELFF	TGCAGCGCCAGAACGGACAGGGGGAACACCGGGGAGCTGTTTTTT
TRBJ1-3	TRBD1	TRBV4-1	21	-	CASSPPWGQGALTFSGNTIYF	TGCGCCAGCAGCCCCCCTTGGGGACAGGGGGCCCTGACTTTCTCTGGAAACACCATATATTTT
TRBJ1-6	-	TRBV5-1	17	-	CASSHRTGGLGDSPLHF	TGCGCCAGCAGTCACCGAACCGGGGGGCTCGGGGATTCACCCCTCCACTTT
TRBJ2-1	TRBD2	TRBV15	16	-	CATIPYRELANNEQFF	TGTGCCACCATTCCCTACCGGGAACTAGCGAACAATGAGCAGTTCTTC
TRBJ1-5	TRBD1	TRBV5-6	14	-	CASSSGQGNQPQHF	TGTGCCAGCAGTTCAGGACAGGGCAATCAGCCCCAGCATTTT
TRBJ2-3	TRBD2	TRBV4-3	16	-	CASSQDGGLVSDTQYF	TGCGCCAGCAGCCAAGATGGAGGACTAGTCTCGGATACGCAGTATTTT
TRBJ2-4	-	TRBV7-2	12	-	CASSLNGNIQYF	TGTGCCAGCAGCTTGAACGGGAACATTCAGTACTTC
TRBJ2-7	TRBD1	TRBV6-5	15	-	CASRFWDSGTYEQYF	TGTGCCAGCAGGTTTTGGGACAGCGGAACCTACGAGCAGTACTTC
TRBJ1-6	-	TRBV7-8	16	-	CASSLMVAGPLLTLHF	TGTGCCAGCAGCTTAATGGTGGCAGGGCCTCTTCTAACCCTCCACTTT
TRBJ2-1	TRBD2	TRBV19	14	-	CASSITGGYNEQFF	TGTGCCAGTAGTATAACGGGAGGCTACAATGAGCAGTTCTTC
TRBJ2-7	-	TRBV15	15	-	CATSRVQGQSYEQYF	TGTGCCACCAGCAGAGTACAGGGTCAGTCCTACGAGCAGTACTTC
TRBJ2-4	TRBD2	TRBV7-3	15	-	CASSLGGMGKNIQYF	TGTGCCAGCAGCTTGGGAGGGATGGGCAAAAACATTCAGTACTTC
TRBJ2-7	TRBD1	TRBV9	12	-	CASSGEDRGQYF	TGTGCCAGCAGCGGAGAGGACAGGGGGCAGTACTTC
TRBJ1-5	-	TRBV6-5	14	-	CASSYNTGYQPQHF	TGTGCCAGCAGTTACAATACCGGTTATCAGCCCCAGCATTTT
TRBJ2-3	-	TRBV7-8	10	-	CASSHNTQYF	TGTGCCAGCAGCCATAATACGCAGTATTTT
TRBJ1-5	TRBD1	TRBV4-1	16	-	CASSLGTGGWVQPQHF	TGCGCCAGCAGCCTTGGGACAGGGGGCTGGGTTCAGCCCCAGCATTTT
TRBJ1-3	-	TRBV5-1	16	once	CASSLEGRILESTIYF	TGCGCCAGCAGCTTGGAAGGCAGGATTCTCGAAAGCACCATATATTTT
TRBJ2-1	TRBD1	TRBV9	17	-	CASSHIGGQGPTGEQFF	TGTGCCAGCAGTCATATTGGTGGACAGGGCCCTACGGGTGAGCAGTTCTTC
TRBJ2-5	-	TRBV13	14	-	CASSPIADQETQYF	TGTGCCAGCAGCCCCATAGCAGATCAAGAGACCCAGTACTTC
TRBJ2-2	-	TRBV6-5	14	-	CASSWGPNTGELFF	TGTGCCAGCAGTTGGGGCCCGAACACCGGGGAGCTGTTTTTT
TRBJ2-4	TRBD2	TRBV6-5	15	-	CASRPGLGFENIQYF	TGTGCCAGCAGGCCGGGACTAGGGTTCGAAAACATTCAGTACTTC
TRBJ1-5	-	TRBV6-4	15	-	CASSDSTGSNQPQHF	TGTGCCAGCAGTGACTCGACTGGGAGCAATCAGCCCCAGCATTTT
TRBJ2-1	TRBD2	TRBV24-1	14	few	CATSDRFSGDEQFF	TGTGCCACCAGTGATCGGTTTAGCGGGGATGAGCAGTTCTTC
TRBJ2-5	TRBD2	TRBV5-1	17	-	CASSRATSGRTAETQYF	TGCGCCAGCTCGAGGGCTACTAGCGGGAGGACGGCGGAGACCCAGTACTTC
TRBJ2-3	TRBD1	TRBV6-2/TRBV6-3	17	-	CASSLPGQGFSTDTQYF	TGTGCCAGCAGTCTACCGGGACAGGGGTTTAGCACAGATACGCAGTATTTT
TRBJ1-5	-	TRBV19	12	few	CASTGYNQPQHF	TGTGCCAGTACAGGCTATAATCAGCCCCAGCATTTT
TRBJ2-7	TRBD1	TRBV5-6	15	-	CASSRLRQGTHEQYF	TGTGCCAGCAGCCGTCTGAGACAGGGGACCCACGAGCAGTACTTC
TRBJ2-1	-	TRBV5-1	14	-	CASSLVRGRGEQFF	TGCGCCAGCAGCTTGGTTCGCGGCAGGGGTGAGCAGTTCTTC
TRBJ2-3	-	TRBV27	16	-	CASSSPGSSYRDTQYF	TGTGCCAGCAGTTCCCCAGGCTCGTCGTATAGAGATACGCAGTATTTT
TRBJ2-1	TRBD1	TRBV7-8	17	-	CASSFLDRDRVYNEQFF	TGTGCCAGCAGCTTCTTAGACCGGGACAGGGTATACAATGAGCAGTTCTTC
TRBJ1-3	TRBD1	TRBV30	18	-	CAWSSGGTGLWSGNTIYF	TGTGCCTGGAGTTCGGGCGGGACAGGGCTATGGTCTGGAAACACCATATATTTT
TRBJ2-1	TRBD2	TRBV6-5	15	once	CASKGLASGRNEQFF	TGTGCCAGCAAGGGCCTGGCTAGCGGGAGGAATGAGCAGTTCTTC
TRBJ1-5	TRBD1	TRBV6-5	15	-	CASNLAGGPYQPQHF	TGTGCCAGCAATCTCGCAGGGGGCCCGTATCAGCCCCAGCATTTT
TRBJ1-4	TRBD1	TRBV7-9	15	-	CASSARDRSNEKLFF	TGTGCCAGCAGCGCCCGGGACAGGTCTAATGAAAAACTGTTTTTT
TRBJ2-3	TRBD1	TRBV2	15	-	CASSARDRGTDTQYF	TGTGCCAGCAGTGCCCGGGACAGAGGCACAGATACGCAGTATTTT
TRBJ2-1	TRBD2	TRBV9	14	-	CASSRLAAYNEQFF	TGTGCCAGCAGCCGACTAGCGGCTTACAATGAGCAGTTCTTC
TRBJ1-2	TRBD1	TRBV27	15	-	CASSLLGQGASGYTF	TGTGCCAGCAGTCTTCTTGGACAGGGGGCTTCTGGCTACACCTTC
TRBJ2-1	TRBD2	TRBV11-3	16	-	CASSQRLAGGYNEQFF	TGTGCCAGCAGCCAACGACTAGCGGGAGGTTACAATGAGCAGTTCTTC
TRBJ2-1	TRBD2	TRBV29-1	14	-	CSVHGLAAYNEQFF	TGCAGCGTTCACGGACTAGCGGCCTACAATGAGCAGTTCTTC
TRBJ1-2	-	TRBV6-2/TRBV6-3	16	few	CASSLRTALEFYGYTF	TGTGCCAGCAGTTTGAGGACAGCTCTCGAATTCTATGGCTACACCTTC
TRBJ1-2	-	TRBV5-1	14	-	CASSLDNLGGWYTF	TGCGCCAGCAGCTTGGACAACCTCGGGGGGTGGTACACCTTC
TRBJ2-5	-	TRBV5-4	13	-	CASSLVSVETQYF	TGTGCCAGCAGCTTGGTTAGTGTAGAGACCCAGTACTTC